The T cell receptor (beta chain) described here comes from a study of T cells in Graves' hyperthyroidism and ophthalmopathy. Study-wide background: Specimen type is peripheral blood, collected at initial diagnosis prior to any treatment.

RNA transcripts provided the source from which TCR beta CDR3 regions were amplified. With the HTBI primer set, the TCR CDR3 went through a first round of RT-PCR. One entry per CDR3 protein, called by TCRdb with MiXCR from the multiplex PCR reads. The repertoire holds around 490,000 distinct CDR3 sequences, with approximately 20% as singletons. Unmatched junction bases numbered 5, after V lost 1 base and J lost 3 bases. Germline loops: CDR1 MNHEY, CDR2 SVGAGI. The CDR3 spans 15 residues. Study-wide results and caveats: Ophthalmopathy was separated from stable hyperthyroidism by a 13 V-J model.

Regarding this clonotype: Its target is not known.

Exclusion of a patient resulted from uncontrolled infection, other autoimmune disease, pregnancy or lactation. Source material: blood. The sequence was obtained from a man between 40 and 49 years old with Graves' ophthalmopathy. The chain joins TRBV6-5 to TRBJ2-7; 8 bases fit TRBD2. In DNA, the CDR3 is TGTGCCAGCAGTTACTACCGTGCGGGAGGCTACGAGCAGTACTTC. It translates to CASSYYRAGGYEQYF.